This T cell receptor beta chain is from a study of CD8+CD57+ T cells in acquired aplastic anemia. The wider study: The study obtained an average of 3.2 ug of DNA from sorted CD4+ and CD8+ cells. Researchers reported that healthy donors averaged about 11 million reads for CD4+ cells. General observations from the study: The CD8+ Simpson's diversity of patients and controls was not significantly different. Almost 30 sequences, all CD8+ CDR3, were shared between patients and controls.

V trimming: 5 bases; J trimming: 11 bases; junction bases outside the gene matches: 18. The CDR3 is 16 amino acids. Germline assignment: CDR1 SEHNR and CDR2 FQNEAQ (reference sequence). Turning to this clonotype: The antigen is not known.

TCR beta VDJ combinations and CDR3 sequences were profiled from genomic DNA. TCRdb itself ran the reads through MiXCR, one entry per CDR3 protein. The table lists hundreds of thousands of distinct CDR3 sequences, 65% to 80% of them singletons. The sequenced material came from sorted CD4+, CD8+, or CD8+CD57+ T cells (not recorded which) from PBMCs. The J gene is TRBJ1-5, the V gene TRBV7-9, with 7 bases identical to TRBD1. The origin of this receptor is a human donor in good health, serving as a control. Written as DNA, the CDR3 is TGTGCCAGCAGCGTGGGACAGAGTACCGCTGAAGCTTCCCAGCATTTT. Its protein is CASSVGQSTAEASQHF.